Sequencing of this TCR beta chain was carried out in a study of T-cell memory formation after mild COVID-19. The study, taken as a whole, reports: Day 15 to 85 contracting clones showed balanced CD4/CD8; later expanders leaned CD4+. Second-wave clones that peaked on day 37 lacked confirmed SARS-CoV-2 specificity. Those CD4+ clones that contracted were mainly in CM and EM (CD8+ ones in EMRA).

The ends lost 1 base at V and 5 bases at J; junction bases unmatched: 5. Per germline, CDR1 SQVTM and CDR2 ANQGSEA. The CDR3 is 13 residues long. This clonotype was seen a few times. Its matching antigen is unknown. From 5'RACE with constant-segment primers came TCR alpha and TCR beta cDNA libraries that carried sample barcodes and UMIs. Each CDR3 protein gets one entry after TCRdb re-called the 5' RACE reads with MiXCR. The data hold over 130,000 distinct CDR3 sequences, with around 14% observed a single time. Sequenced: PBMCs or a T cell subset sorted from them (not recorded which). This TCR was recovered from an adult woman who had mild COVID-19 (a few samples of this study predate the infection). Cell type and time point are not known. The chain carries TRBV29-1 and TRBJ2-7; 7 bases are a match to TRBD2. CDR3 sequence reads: CSVEAGGLNEQYF. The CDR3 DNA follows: TGCAGCGTTGAAGCGGGGGGTCTCAACGAGCAGTACTTC.